This T cell receptor beta chain was found in a study of T cells in Graves' hyperthyroidism and ophthalmopathy. About this clonotype itself: Its antigen remains unidentified.

This CDR3 contains 14 residues. Germline values: CDR1 DFQATT, CDR2 SNEGSKA (reference sequence). The germline V and J ends were trimmed by 3 bases and 3 bases, with 12 bases remaining between them. RNA transcripts served as the template for amplifying TCR beta CDR3 regions. The HTBI set primed first-round TCR CDR3 RT-PCR. Each CDR3 protein gets one entry after TCRdb re-called the multiplex PCR reads with MiXCR. Of 400,000 to 550,000 distinct CDR3 sequences listed, approximately 15% were seen once; the top ten hold roughly 17%. The study, taken as a whole, reports: It was a median about seven months before onset that the model predicted ophthalmopathy.

V gene TRBV20-1 combines with J gene TRBJ1-5; D gene uncertain. The sequenced sample consisted of blood. This TCR was sampled from a woman aged 18 to 35 with Graves' hyperthyroidism. The CDR3 spells CSARRAAYNQPQHF. CDR3 sequence (DNA): TGCAGTGCTAGGAGGGCAGCCTACAATCAGCCCCAGCATTTT.